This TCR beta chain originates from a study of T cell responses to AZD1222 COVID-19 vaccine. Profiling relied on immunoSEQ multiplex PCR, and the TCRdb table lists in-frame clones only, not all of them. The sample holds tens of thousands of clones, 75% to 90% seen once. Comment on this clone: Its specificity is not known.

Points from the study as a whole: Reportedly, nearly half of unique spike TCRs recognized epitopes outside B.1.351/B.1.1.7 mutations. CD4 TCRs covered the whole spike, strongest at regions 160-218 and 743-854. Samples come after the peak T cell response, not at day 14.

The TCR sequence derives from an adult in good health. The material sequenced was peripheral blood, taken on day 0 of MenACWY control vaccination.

This CDR3 reads CAWSLLSGGGKLFF. CDR3 nucleotides: TGTGCCTGGAGTCTTCTATCGGGAGGTGGGAAACTGTTTTTT. The J gene is TRBJ1-4, the V gene TRBV30; D not resolved. The CDR3 totals 14 residues. V was clipped by 2 bases and J by 11 bases, with 18 bases between them. From germline, CDR1 is GTSNPN and CDR2 SVGIG (reference sequence). Full variable domain (remainder filled in from reference TRBV30 and TRBJ1-4): SQTIHQWPATLVQPVGSPLSLECTVEGTSNPNLYWYRQAAGRGLQLLFYSVGIGQISSEVPQNLSASRPQDRQFILSSKKLLLSDSGFYLCAWSLLSGGGKLFFGSGTQLSVL.